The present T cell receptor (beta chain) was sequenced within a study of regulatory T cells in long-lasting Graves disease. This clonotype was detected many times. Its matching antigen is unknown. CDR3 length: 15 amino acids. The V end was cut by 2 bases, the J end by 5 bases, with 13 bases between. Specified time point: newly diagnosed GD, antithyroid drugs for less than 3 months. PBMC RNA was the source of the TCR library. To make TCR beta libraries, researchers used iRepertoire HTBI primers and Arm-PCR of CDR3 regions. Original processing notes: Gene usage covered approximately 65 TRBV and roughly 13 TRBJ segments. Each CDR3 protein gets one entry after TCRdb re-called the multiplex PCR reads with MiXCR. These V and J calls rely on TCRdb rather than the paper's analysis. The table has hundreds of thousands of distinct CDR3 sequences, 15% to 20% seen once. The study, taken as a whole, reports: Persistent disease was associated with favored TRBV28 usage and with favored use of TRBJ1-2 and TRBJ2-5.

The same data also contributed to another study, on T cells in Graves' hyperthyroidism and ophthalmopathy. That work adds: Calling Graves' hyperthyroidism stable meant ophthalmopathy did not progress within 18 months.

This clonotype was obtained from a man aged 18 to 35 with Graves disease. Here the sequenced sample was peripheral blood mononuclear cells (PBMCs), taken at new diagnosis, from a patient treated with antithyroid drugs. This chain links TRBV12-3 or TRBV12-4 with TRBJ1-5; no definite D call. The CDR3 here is CASSLSGSGDQPQHF. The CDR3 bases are TGTGCCAGCAGTTTATCGGGGTCTGGCGATCAGCCCCAGCATTTT.